Listed below are T cell receptor beta chains from one sample, sequenced in a study of cytomegalovirus exposure and HLA in healthy donors. Sequencing used immunoSEQ multiplex PCR; TCRdb keeps in-frame clones, though not all of them. The sample has about 130,000 clones, roughly 70% seen once. Sequencing used PBMCs. The receptors were gathered from a woman aged 40 to 49 in good health and CMV-seropositive. The CDR3 runs from the conserved cysteine through the conserved F or W. A D gene is named only where the DNA matches it firmly. Clone size is stated in some rows and not others, as once, few, many or a class when expanded.

>TRBJ2-1|TRBV28|.|.
TGTGCCAGCAGGGACAGTAGCTCCTACAATGAGCAGTTCTTC
CASRDSSSYNEQFF
>TRBJ2-7|TRBV23-1|.|.
TGCGCCAGCACGGACAGTCCTAGCTCCTACGAGCAGTACTTC
CASTDSPSSYEQYF
>TRBJ1-1|TRBV9|.|TRBD1
TGTGCCAGCGGCCCAGGAGGACAGGGGTGGACTGAAGCTTTCTTT
CASGPGGQGWTEAFF
>TRBJ2-6|TRBV2|.|TRBD1
TGTGCCAGCAGCCTACAGGGGGCAAGTTACTCCGGGGCCAACGTCCTGACTTTC
CASSLQGASYSGANVLTF
>TRBJ1-2|TRBV14|.|.
TGTGCCAGCAGCCAACCTGGGACATACCCTAACTATGGCTACACCTTC
CASSQPGTYPNYGYTF
>TRBJ1-4|TRBV30|once|.
TGTGCCTGGAGTCTAACTAATAGAGATGAAAAACTGTTTTTT
CAWSLTNRDEKLFF
>TRBJ2-1|TRBV6-1|few|TRBD2
TGTGCCAGCAGTCCCGGGACTAGCGGGGGGAATGAGCAGTTCTTC
CASSPGTSGGNEQFF
>TRBJ1-1|TRBV7-3|few|TRBD1
TGTGCCAGCAGCACAGACCCGGGGACAGTGAACACTGAAGCTTTCTTT
CASSTDPGTVNTEAFF
>TRBJ1-5|TRBV5-4|.|.
TGTGCCAGCAGCTGGGTACCGGGACAAGAAAATCAGCCCCAGCATTTT
CASSWVPGQENQPQHF
>TRBJ1-3|TRBV4-2|.|.
TGTGCCAGCAGCCAAGAAAGGAGCTCTGGAAACACCATATATTTT
CASSQERSSGNTIYF
>TRBJ2-4|TRBV29-1|.|TRBD2
TGCAGCGTGACTAGCGGGACCAAAAACATTCAGTACTTC
CSVTSGTKNIQYF
>TRBJ2-7|TRBV19|.|TRBD1
TGTGCCAGTAGTAGACAGGGGGAGCGCTACGAGCAGTACTTC
CASSRQGERYEQYF
>TRBJ2-3|TRBV7-3|.|.
TGTGCCAGCGGGGAGAGCACAGATACGCAGTATTTT
CASGESTDTQYF
>TRBJ1-1|TRBV6-5|few|.
TGTGCCAGCAGTTACTCCTCCGGGTGGCGGGAAGCTTTCTTT
CASSYSSGWREAFF
>TRBJ2-7|TRBV28|once|TRBD1
TGTGCCAGCAGTTTAGGACAGGGGGTCTACGAGCAGTACTTC
CASSLGQGVYEQYF
>TRBJ2-7|TRBV7-9|.|.
TGTGCCAGCAGCGTACAGGGTTACGAGCAGTACTTC
CASSVQGYEQYF
>TRBJ2-4|TRBV5-4|.|TRBD2
TGTGCCAGCACACGGGGTGCGGGAGTCGACAAAAACATTCAGTACTTC
CASTRGAGVDKNIQYF
>TRBJ2-6|TRBV19|.|.
TGTGCCTCTAAACCGCGGGGCACCACACTGAGCTCTGGGGCCAACGTCCTGACTTTC
CASKPRGTTLSSGANVLTF
>TRBJ1-1|TRBV19|.|.
TGTGCCAGTAGTTTTAAGAACACTGAAGCTTTCTTT
CASSFKNTEAFF
>TRBJ1-6|TRBV6-1|.|.
TGTGCCAGCAGGAGGGACTCTAATTCACCCCTCCACTTT
CASRRDSNSPLHF
>TRBJ2-1|TRBV27|.|TRBD2
TGTGCCAGCCTTAGCGGGAGTTCCTACAATGAGCAGTTCTTC
CASLSGSSYNEQFF
>TRBJ2-5|TRBV7-2|once|TRBD2
TGTGCCAGCAGCTCAGCCGGGACTAGCGGGAGGAAAGAGACCCAGTACTTC
CASSSAGTSGRKETQYF
>TRBJ2-7|TRBV6-5|.|.
TGTGCCAGCAGAGCTTCCCGGGGTAGTTCGTACGAGCAGTACTTC
CASRASRGSSYEQYF
>TRBJ2-7|TRBV18|.|TRBD2
TGTGCCAGCTCACCTTCGGGACTGAGGGAGGGTGAGCAGTACTTC
CASSPSGLREGEQYF
>TRBJ2-3|TRBV14|few|TRBD2
TGTGCCAGCAGCCTAAGTGGGGCGGGGGGGCCAGATACGCAGTATTTT
CASSLSGAGGPDTQYF
>TRBJ1-5|TRBV7-9|.|.
TGTGCCAGCAGCTTAGTCGCGGCAGGGCGCAATCAGCCCCAGCATTTT
CASSLVAAGRNQPQHF
>TRBJ1-4|TRBV5-1|.|.
TGCGCCAGCAGCTTTGAGGGAGAAAAACTGTTTTTT
CASSFEGEKLFF
>TRBJ2-5|TRBV28|.|TRBD1
TGTGCCAGCAGTACTCCTACAGGGGCGGAGACCCAGTACTTC
CASSTPTGAETQYF
>TRBJ1-1|TRBV27|few|.
TGTGCCAGCGGGCGGGTAAACACTGAAGCTTTCTTT
CASGRVNTEAFF
>TRBJ2-7|TRBV5-1|.|.
TGCGCCAGCAGCCCTGGCACAGGGGGGGGTGAGCAGTACTTC
CASSPGTGGGEQYF
>TRBJ1-2|TRBV6-5|.|TRBD1
TGTGCCAGCAGTTACTCGGACAGGGGAAATGGCTACATCTTC
CASSYSDRGNGYIF
>TRBJ2-4|TRBV19|.|TRBD2
TGTGCCAGCCGAGGATCTAGCGGGGCTAAAAACATTCAGTACTTC
CASRGSSGAKNIQYF
>TRBJ2-2|TRBV6-5|.|TRBD1
TGTGCCAGCAGTTACTCCTGGACAGGGAAATCCGGGGAGCTGTTTTTT
CASSYSWTGKSGELFF
>TRBJ1-6|TRBV7-2|.|.
TGTGCCAGCAGCTTAGGAACAGGCACGAATTCACCCCTCCACTTT
CASSLGTGTNSPLHF
>TRBJ2-5|TRBV27|once|.
TGTGCCAGCAGTCCGCGGTCCCAGGAGACCCAGTACTTC
CASSPRSQETQYF
>TRBJ2-1|TRBV27|.|TRBD1
TGTGCCAGCAATCCTCAAAAGGACAGGTACTCCTACAATGAGCAGTTCTTC
CASNPQKDRYSYNEQFF
>TRBJ2-5|TRBV2|.|.
TGTGCCAGCAGAGCCGACAGAGCAGTAGAGACCCAGTACTTC
CASRADRAVETQYF
>TRBJ1-3|TRBV30|.|.
TGTGCCTGGAGTGAGCGGGGCTCTGGAAACACCATATATTTT
CAWSERGSGNTIYF
>TRBJ2-5|TRBV6-6|.|.
TGTGCCAGCAGTTACCCTAATTCCCCTTCAGGAGAGACCCAGTACTTC
CASSYPNSPSGETQYF
>TRBJ1-2|TRBV7-2|.|.
TGTGCCAGCAGCGAGGACAGAGGCTATGGCTACACCTTC
CASSEDRGYGYTF
>TRBJ1-2|TRBV30|.|.
TGTGCCTGGAGTCAGGCAGGGATAAAGGTGGACGGCTACACCTTC
CAWSQAGIKVDGYTF
>TRBJ2-4|TRBV4-3|.|TRBD2
TGCGCCAGCAGCCAGGTTAGCGGGAAAGCCAAAAACATTCAGTACTTC
CASSQVSGKAKNIQYF
>TRBJ2-1|TRBV5-1|.|TRBD2
TGCGCCAGCAGCTTGAGGACTAGCGGGGGGAATGAGCAGTTCTTC
CASSLRTSGGNEQFF
>TRBJ2-1|TRBV4-3|.|TRBD2
TGCGCCAGCAGCCAAGATCTTGGAGCGGGGGGGACCTACAATGAGCAGTTCTTC
CASSQDLGAGGTYNEQFF
>TRBJ1-4|TRBV4-3|.|.
TGCGCCAGCAGCCAAGGGACACGAGGTGGGACTAATGAAAAACTGTTTTTT
CASSQGTRGGTNEKLFF
>TRBJ2-5|TRBV6-5|.|.
TGTGCCAGCAGTTTCGTCCCCGGGGAGACCCAGTACTTC
CASSFVPGETQYF
>TRBJ1-4|TRBV7-9|.|.
TGTGCCAGCAGTTTCCGGACACATGAAAAACTGTTTTTT
CASSFRTHEKLFF
>TRBJ2-5|TRBV11-3|.|.
TGTGCCAGCAGCTTTCGCGGGCAAGAGACCCAGTACTTC
CASSFRGQETQYF
>TRBJ1-1|TRBV15|.|TRBD1
TGTGCCACCAGCAGAGATGTGGGACAGGGCATCATGAACACTGAAGCTTTCTTT
CATSRDVGQGIMNTEAFF
>TRBJ1-6|TRBV5-1|once|.
TGCGCCAGCAGCTTGAGAGCCTTCTCCTATAATTCACCCCTCCACTTT
CASSLRAFSYNSPLHF
>TRBJ1-2|TRBV7-2|once|.
TGTGCCAGCAGCTTACCGAACAGCCGTGGCTACACCTTC
CASSLPNSRGYTF
>TRBJ1-1|TRBV4-3|.|TRBD1
TGCGCCAGCAGCCAAAGGTCCGACAGGGACACTGAAGCTTTCTTT
CASSQRSDRDTEAFF
>TRBJ1-1|TRBV11-2|.|TRBD1
TGTGCCAGCAGCTTAAGATCCCCTGGACAGGGGAGCACTGAAGCTTTCTTT
CASSLRSPGQGSTEAFF
>TRBJ2-7|TRBV28|few|TRBD2
TGTGCCAGCAGCAAACCGGGACTAGGGAACGAGCAGTACTTC
CASSKPGLGNEQYF